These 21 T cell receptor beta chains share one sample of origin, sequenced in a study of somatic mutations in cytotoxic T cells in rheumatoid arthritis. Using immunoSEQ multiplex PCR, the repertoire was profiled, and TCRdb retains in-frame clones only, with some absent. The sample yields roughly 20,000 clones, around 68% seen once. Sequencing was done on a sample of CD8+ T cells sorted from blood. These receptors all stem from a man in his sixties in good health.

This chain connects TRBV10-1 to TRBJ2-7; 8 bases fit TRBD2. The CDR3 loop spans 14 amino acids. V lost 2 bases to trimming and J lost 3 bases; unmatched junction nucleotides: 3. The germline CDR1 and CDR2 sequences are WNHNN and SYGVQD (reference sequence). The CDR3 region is CASSEVAGNYEQYF. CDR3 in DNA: TGCGCCAGCAGTGAGGTAGCGGGGAACTACGAGCAGTACTTC.

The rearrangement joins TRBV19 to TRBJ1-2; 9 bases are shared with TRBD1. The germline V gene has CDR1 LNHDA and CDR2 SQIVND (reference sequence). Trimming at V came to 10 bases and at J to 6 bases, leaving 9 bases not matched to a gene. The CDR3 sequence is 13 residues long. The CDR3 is CATTGGMGNGYTF. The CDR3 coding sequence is TGTGCCACAACAGGGGGCATGGGTAATGGCTACACCTTC.

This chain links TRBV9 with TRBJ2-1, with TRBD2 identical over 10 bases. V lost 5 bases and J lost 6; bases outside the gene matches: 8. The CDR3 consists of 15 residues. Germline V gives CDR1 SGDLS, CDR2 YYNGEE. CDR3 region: CASSESGLAPNEQFF. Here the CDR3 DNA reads TGTGCCAGCAGTGAATCGGGACTAGCGCCCAATGAGCAGTTCTTC.

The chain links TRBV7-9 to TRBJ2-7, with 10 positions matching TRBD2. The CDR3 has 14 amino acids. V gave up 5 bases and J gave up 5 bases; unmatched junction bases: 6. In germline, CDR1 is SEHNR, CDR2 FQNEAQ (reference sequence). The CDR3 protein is CASSTSGRANEQYF. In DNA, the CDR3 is TGTGCCAGCAGCACCAGCGGGAGGGCCAACGAGCAGTACTTC.

In DNA, the CDR3 is TGTGCCAGCAGTTCTCCCGGGGAGATCTATGGCTACACCTTC. The encoded protein is CASSSPGEIYGYTF. The genes are TRBV27 and TRBJ1-2; the D is unclear. Trimming took off 4 bases at V and 4 bases at J, with 13 bases between the two ends. Germline V gene data show CDR1 as MNHEY and CDR2 as SMNVEV (reference sequence). The CDR3 spans 14 residues.

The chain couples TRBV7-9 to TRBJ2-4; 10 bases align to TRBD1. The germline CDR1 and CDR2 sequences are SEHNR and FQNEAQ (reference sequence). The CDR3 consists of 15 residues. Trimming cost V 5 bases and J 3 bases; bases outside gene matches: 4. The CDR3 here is CASSRDRGGKNIQYF. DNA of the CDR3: TGTGCCAGCAGCAGGGACAGGGGAGGCAAAAACATTCAGTACTTC.

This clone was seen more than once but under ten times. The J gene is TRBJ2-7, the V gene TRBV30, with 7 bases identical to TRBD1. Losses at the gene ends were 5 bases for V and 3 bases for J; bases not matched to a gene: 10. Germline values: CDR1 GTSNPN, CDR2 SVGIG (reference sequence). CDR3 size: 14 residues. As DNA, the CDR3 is TGTGCCTGGCAACGGGACAGTCCCAACTACGAGCAGTACTTC. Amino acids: CAWQRDSPNYEQYF.

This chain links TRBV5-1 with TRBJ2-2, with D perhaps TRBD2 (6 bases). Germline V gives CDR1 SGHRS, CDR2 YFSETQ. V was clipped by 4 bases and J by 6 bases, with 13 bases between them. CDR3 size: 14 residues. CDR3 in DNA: TGCGCCAGCAGCGGGGGGAGAGTGCCCGGGGAGCTGTTTTTT. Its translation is CASSGGRVPGELFF.

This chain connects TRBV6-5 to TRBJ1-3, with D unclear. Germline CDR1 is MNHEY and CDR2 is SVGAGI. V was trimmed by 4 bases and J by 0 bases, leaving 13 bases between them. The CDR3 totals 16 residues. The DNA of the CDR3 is TGTGCCAGCAGTTCTGGACGGAGGTTCTCTGGAAACACCATATATTTT. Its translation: CASSSGRRFSGNTIYF.

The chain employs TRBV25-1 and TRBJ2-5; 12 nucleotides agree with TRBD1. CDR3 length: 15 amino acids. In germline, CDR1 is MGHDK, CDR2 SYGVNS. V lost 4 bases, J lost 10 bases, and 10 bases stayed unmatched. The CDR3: CASSAPSGQGAVQYF. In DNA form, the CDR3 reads TGTGCCAGCAGTGCCCCGTCGGGACAGGGGGCGGTCCAGTACTTC.

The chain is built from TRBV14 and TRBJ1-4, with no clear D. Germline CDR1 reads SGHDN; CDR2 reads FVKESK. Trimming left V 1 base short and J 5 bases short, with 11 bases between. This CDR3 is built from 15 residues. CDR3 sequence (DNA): TGTGCCAGCAGCCAAGGTTATTCGGGGAATGAAAAACTGTTTTTT. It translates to CASSQGYSGNEKLFF.

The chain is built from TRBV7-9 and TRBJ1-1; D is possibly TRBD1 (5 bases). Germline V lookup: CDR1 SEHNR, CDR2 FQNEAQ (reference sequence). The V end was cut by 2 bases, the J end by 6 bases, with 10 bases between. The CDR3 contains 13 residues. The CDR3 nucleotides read TGTGCCAGCAGCTTAATGGGGCTACCTGAAGCTTTCTTT. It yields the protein CASSLMGLPEAFF.

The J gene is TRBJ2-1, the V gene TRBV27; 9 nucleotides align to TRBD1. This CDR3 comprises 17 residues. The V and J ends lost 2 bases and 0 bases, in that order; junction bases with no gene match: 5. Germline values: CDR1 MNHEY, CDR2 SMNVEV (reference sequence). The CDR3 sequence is CASSLPGTGSSYNEQFF. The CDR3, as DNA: TGTGCCAGCAGTTTACCCGGGACAGGGAGCTCCTACAATGAGCAGTTCTTC.

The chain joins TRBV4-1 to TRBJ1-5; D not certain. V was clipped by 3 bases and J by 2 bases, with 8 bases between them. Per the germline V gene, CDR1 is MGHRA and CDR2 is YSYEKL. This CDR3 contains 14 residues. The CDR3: CASSQRNGNQPQHF. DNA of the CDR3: TGCGCCAGCAGCCAGAGGAACGGCAATCAGCCCCAGCATTTT.

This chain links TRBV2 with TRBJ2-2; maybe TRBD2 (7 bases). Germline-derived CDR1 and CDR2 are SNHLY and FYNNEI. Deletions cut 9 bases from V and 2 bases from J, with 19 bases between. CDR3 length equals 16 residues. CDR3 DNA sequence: TGTGCCAGTTGGATGGGGGGGCTCGGCAACACCGGGGAGCTGTTTTTT. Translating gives CASWMGGLGNTGELFF.

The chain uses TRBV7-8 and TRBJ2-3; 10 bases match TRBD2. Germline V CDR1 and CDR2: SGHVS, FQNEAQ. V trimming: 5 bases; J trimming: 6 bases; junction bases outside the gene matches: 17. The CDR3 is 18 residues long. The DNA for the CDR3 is TGTGCCAGCAGCGCCCCCGTAGCGGGAGGTACCAAGTTGGATACGCAGTATTTT. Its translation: CASSAPVAGGTKLDTQYF.

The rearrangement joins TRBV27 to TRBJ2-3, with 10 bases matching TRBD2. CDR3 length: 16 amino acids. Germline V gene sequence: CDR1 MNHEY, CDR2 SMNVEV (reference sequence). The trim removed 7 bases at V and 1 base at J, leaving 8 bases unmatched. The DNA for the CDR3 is TGTGCCAGCACCACCACCGGGACTAGCGGCACAGATACGCAGTATTTT. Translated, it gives CASTTTGTSGTDTQYF.

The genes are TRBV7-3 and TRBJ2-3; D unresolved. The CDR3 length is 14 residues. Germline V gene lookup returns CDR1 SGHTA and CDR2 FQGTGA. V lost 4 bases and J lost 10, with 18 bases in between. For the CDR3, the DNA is TGTGCCAGCAGCTCAAACCCTGACGGTCTAGCGCAGTATTTT. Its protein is CASSSNPDGLAQYF.

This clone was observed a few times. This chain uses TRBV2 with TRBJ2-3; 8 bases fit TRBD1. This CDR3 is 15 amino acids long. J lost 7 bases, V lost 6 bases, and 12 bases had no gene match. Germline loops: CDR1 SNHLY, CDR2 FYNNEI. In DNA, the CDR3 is TGTGCCAGCAGAGCTGGACAGGGCGACACGAATACGCAGTATTTT. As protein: CASRAGQGDTNTQYF.

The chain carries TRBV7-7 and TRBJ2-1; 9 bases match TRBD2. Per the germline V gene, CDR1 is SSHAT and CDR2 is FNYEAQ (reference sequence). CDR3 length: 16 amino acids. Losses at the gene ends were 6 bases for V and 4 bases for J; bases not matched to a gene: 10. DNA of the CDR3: TGTGCCAGCAGTCTCCTCGGACTAGCGAGGTACAATGAGCAGTTCTTC. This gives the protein CASSLLGLARYNEQFF.

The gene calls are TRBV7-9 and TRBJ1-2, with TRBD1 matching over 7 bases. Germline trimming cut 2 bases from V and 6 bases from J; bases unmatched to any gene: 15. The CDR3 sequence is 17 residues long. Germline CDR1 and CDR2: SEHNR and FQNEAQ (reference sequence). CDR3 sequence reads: CASSLRDPHRGLDGYTF. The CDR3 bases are TGTGCCAGCAGCTTAAGGGACCCCCACAGGGGCCTTGATGGCTACACCTTC. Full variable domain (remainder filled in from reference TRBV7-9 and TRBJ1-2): DTGVSQNPRHKITKRGQNVTFRCDPISEHNRLYWYRQTLGQGPEFLTYFQNEAQLEKSRLLSDRFSAERPKGSFSTLEIQRTEQGDSAMYLCASSLRDPHRGLDGYTFGSGTRLTVV.